The 26 T cell receptor beta chains listed next were all sequenced from one sample in a study of graft-versus-host responses after intestinal transplantation. Method: immunoSEQ multiplex PCR; TCRdb's copy keeps in-frame clones and lacks some. Here the sample spans 75,000 to 100,000 clones, roughly 86% being singletons. Sequencing used PBMCs, obtained 255 days after intestinal transplant. The receptors were gathered from a human patient who received an intestinal transplant, so some T cells may come from the graft donor.

The table lists this clone with a few counts. This chain connects TRBV28 to TRBJ1-1, with D perhaps matching TRBD1 (5 bases). The CDR3 contains 13 residues. V dropped 6 bases and J dropped 1 base, with 9 bases sitting between them. Germline V gives CDR1 MDHEN, CDR2 SYDVKM. The CDR3 sequence: CASRGPGNTEAFF. The CDR3 DNA is TGTGCCAGCAGGGGGCCCGGGAACACTGAAGCTTTCTTT.

This clone was recorded only once. The rearrangement joins TRBV28 to TRBJ2-7; 9 nucleotides agree with TRBD2. This CDR3 region has 14 residues. Germline CDR1 is MDHEN and CDR2 is SYDVKM. The ends lost 6 bases at V and 4 bases at J; junction bases unmatched: 7. This CDR3 is CASSSTSGDYEQYV. The CDR3 nucleotides read TGTGCCAGCAGCTCGACTAGCGGTGATTACGAGCAGTACGTC.

V is TRBV28 and J is TRBJ2-3, with TRBD2 matching over 12 bases. The CDR3 has 16 amino acids. J was trimmed by 0 bases and V by 6 bases; bases with no gene match: 4. From germline, CDR1 is MDHEN and CDR2 SYDVKM. The CDR3 is CASRLAGGHSTDTQYF. The CDR3, as DNA: TGTGCCAGCAGACTAGCGGGGGGCCACAGCACAGATACGCAGTATTTT.

The CDR3 DNA is TGTGCCAGCAGCAACCTTTGGACAGGCGAGCAGTACTTC. Its translation is CASSNLWTGEQYF. This sequence joins TRBV6-5 and TRBJ2-7; TRBD1 matches 7 bases. Per germline, CDR1 MNHEY and CDR2 SVGAGI. The CDR3 has 13 residues. V lost 6 bases and J lost 6; bases outside the gene matches: 8.

The rearrangement joins TRBV27 to TRBJ2-1; 16 nucleotides agree with TRBD2. Germline lookup yields CDR1 MNHEY and CDR2 SMNVEV (reference sequence). This CDR3 comprises 15 residues. The V gene end was trimmed by 6 bases and the J gene end by 7 bases; junction bases not matched to a gene: 3. The CDR3 DNA reads TGTGCCAGCAGATCGGGACTAGCGGGGGGGAATGAGCAGTTCTTC. Its protein is CASRSGLAGGNEQFF.

The chain is built from TRBV9 and TRBJ2-2; the D is unclear. In germline, CDR1 is SGDLS, CDR2 YYNGEE. The CDR3 runs to 16 residues. The V and J ends lost 3 bases and 4 bases respectively, with 16 bases between them. Written as DNA, the CDR3 is TGTGCCAGCAGCGATCCGCAGTTCGGGTTCACCGGGGAGCTGTTTTTT. Its translation is CASSDPQFGFTGELFF.

This clone was seen more than once but under ten times. The chain couples TRBV6-5 to TRBJ2-7; 10 positions match TRBD2. The junction had 10 bases not matched to a gene; V was cut back by 8 bases and J by 3 bases. The V gene's germline CDR1 is MNHEY and CDR2 SVGAGI. This CDR3 comprises 15 residues. CDR3 nucleotides: TGTGCCAGCGCTTACCGGACTAGCGGAGGCTACGAGCAGTACTTC. Encoded protein: CASAYRTSGGYEQYF.

This sequence joins TRBV10-3 and TRBJ2-3, with a possible D match to TRBD2 (6 bases). CDR1 is ENHRY and CDR2 is SYGVKD in the germline V gene. V lost 0 bases to trimming and J lost 3 bases, with 7 bases between them. The CDR3 totals 14 residues. CDR3: CAISESGGTDTQYF. CDR3 nucleotides: TGTGCCATCAGTGAGTCGGGAGGAACAGATACGCAGTATTTT.

V usage is TRBV7-3 and J usage is TRBJ1-2; perhaps TRBD1 as D (5 bases). Germline CDR1 reads SGHTA; CDR2 reads FQGTGA. The V end lost 3 bases, the J end lost 6 bases, and 17 bases lay between the germline ends. The CDR3 totals 15 residues. CDR3 region: CASSLFAGGGHGYTF. Here the CDR3 DNA reads TGTGCCAGCAGCTTGTTCGCCGGGGGAGGGCATGGCTACACCTTC.

The J gene is TRBJ2-3, the V gene TRBV20-1; D is possibly TRBD2 (6 bases). CDR1 and CDR2 (germline): DFQATT, SNEGSKA (reference sequence). Deletions cut 3 bases from V and 8 bases from J, with 9 bases between. The CDR3 is made up of 11 amino acids. CDR3: CSARTRSTQYF. CDR3 nucleotides: TGCAGTGCTAGGACTAGGTCTACGCAGTATTTT.

The gene calls are TRBV27 and TRBJ1-5; D may be TRBD1 (6 bases). V lost 9 bases to trimming and J lost 0 bases, with 21 bases between them. The V gene's germline CDR1 is MNHEY and CDR2 SMNVEV (reference sequence). This CDR3 is built from 17 residues. The CDR3 bases are TGTGCCAGGCTTAGGGGGAGCCAATACAATAGCAATCAGCCCCAGCATTTT. It translates to CARLRGSQYNSNQPQHF.

This chain connects TRBV5-1 to TRBJ1-4; 12 bases map to TRBD1. Trimming took 5 bases from V and 4 from J; bases not matched to a gene: 3. CDR1 SGHRS and CDR2 YFSETQ come from the germline V gene. The length of the CDR3 is 15 residues. In DNA, the CDR3 is TGCGCCAGCAGTAGGGACAGGGGGCATAATGAAAAACTGTTTTTT. It is translated as CASSRDRGHNEKLFF. The whole variable domain, filled in from reference TRBV5-1 and TRBJ1-4, reads KAGVTQTPRYLIKTRGQQVTLSCSPISGHRSVSWYQQTPGQGLQFLFEYFSETQRNKGNFPGRFSGRQFSNSRSEMNVSTLELGDSALYLCASSRDRGHNEKLFFGSGTQLSVL.

The chain recombines TRBV19 with TRBJ2-2; a possible D gene is TRBD2 (5 bases). The CDR3 totals 15 residues. Trimming pared 6 bases from V and 7 bases from J, leaving 18 bases between. Germline V gives CDR1 LNHDA, CDR2 SQIVND (reference sequence). The CDR3 nucleotides read TGTGCCAGTAGATCGGAGGCGAGAGGTAGCGGGGAGCTGTTTTTT. It translates to CASRSEARGSGELFF.

V gene TRBV9 combines with J gene TRBJ2-3; 15 bases agree with TRBD2. CDR1 and CDR2 from the germline V gene are SGDLS and YYNGEE. The ends lost 2 bases at V and 5 bases at J; junction bases unmatched: 9. The CDR3 contains 18 residues. The CDR3 bases are TGTGCCAGCAGCGTCCCTGACGGACTAGCGGGAGGGAAAGATACGCAGTATTTT. Its protein is CASSVPDGLAGGKDTQYF.

This clone showed up just a few times. The rearrangement uses TRBV5-8 and TRBJ1-3; TRBD1 is a possible D gene (5 bases). The V and J ends lost 4 bases and 9 bases respectively, with 11 bases between them. The CDR3 loop spans 12 amino acids. Germline V gene lookup returns CDR1 SGHTS and CDR2 YDEGEE. The CDR3 DNA is TGTGCCAGCAGCCTGACTAGGGGCACCATATATTTT. This encodes CASSLTRGTIYF.

The gene calls are TRBV6-6 and TRBJ2-7; the match to TRBD1 covers 12 bases. The CDR3 spans 14 residues. Germline lookup yields CDR1 MNHNY and CDR2 SVGAGI (reference sequence). J lost 6 bases, V lost 6 bases, and 6 bases had no gene match. CDR3: CASRLGTGGLEQYF. CDR3 coding DNA: TGTGCCAGCAGGCTCGGGACAGGGGGCCTCGAGCAGTACTTC.

J is TRBJ1-5 and V is TRBV5-1; TRBD1 matches 9 bases. After removal of 4 bases from V and 2 bases from J, the junction contained 4 bases not matched to a gene. CDR3 size: 15 residues. Germline V gives CDR1 SGHRS, CDR2 YFSETQ. Here the CDR3 DNA reads TGCGCCAGCAGCCTGGGACAGGGCGGCAATCAGCCCCAGCATTTT. It translates to CASSLGQGGNQPQHF.

This clone has more than one count but fewer than ten. V gene TRBV28 combines with J gene TRBJ1-1; TRBD1 might be the D (5 bases). Trimming removed 8 bases from V and 1 base from J, with 8 bases in between. The CDR3 is 12 residues long. Germline CDR1 reads MDHEN; CDR2 reads SYDVKM. CDR3 sequence reads: CASYQGNTEAFF. The CDR3 DNA sequence: TGTGCCAGCTATCAGGGGAACACTGAAGCTTTCTTT.

V and J are TRBV28 and TRBJ1-3, with unresolved D. Trimming left V 4 bases short and J 2 bases short, with 9 bases between. The CDR3 length is 14 residues. Germline CDR1 is MDHEN and CDR2 is SYDVKM. CDR3 DNA: TGTGCCAGCAGTTATGGGATGACTGGAAACACCATATATTTT. Translation: CASSYGMTGNTIYF.

This clone showed up just a few times. The rearrangement uses TRBV5-1 and TRBJ2-2; 9 bases fit TRBD1. Germline values: CDR1 SGHRS, CDR2 YFSETQ. The CDR3 totals 19 residues. Unmatched junction bases numbered 9, after V lost 0 bases and J lost 0 bases. CDR3 DNA sequence: TGCGCCAGCAGCTTGGGACTAGGACAGGGGATATCGAACACCGGGGAGCTGTTTTTT. The encoded protein is CASSLGLGQGISNTGELFF.

CDR3 nucleotide sequence: TGTGCCAGCAGCTCTGGACTACTCAATGAGCAGTTCTTC. This encodes CASSSGLLNEQFF. The V and J genes are TRBV7-8 and TRBJ2-1; D possibly corresponds to TRBD2 (6 bases). Trimming removed 4 bases from V and 6 bases from J, with 10 bases in between. The CDR3 covers 13 residues. CDR1 is SGHVS, CDR2 FQNEAQ, per germline. Combining the CDR3 with reference TRBV7-8 and TRBJ2-1 gives the whole variable domain GAGVSQSPRYKVAKRGQDVALRCDPISGHVSLFWYQQALGQGPEFLTYFQNEAQLDKSGLPSDRFFAERPEGSVSTLKIQRTQQEDSAVYLCASSSGLLNEQFFGPGTRLTVL.

V and J are TRBV10-3 and TRBJ1-1, with 9 bases fitting TRBD1. Germline lookup yields CDR1 ENHRY and CDR2 SYGVKD. CDR3 length: 13 amino acids. The V and J ends lost 8 bases and 6 bases, in that order; junction bases with no gene match: 7. The CDR3 region is CAIAEQGASEAFF. Here the CDR3 DNA reads TGTGCCATCGCTGAACAGGGGGCCTCTGAAGCTTTCTTT.

This chain uses TRBV4-1 with TRBJ2-2; D is unclear. Per germline, CDR1 MGHRA and CDR2 YSYEKL. V was shortened by 0 bases and J by 8 bases, with 10 bases between the two germline ends. This CDR3 has 14 residues. The CDR3 bases are TGCGCCAGCAGCCAAGATCCCAACAGAGGGGAGCTGTTTTTT. Translating it yields CASSQDPNRGELFF.

The rearrangement joins TRBV7-9 to TRBJ2-7; unclear D gene. This CDR3 is 13 amino acids long. The V end lost 0 bases, the J end lost 0 bases, and 3 bases lay between the germline ends. The germline V gene has CDR1 SEHNR and CDR2 FQNEAQ (reference sequence). CDR3 sequence: CASSLATSYEQYF. CDR3 nucleotides: TGTGCCAGCAGCTTAGCGACCTCCTACGAGCAGTACTTC.

Only one count was recorded for this clone. The genes are TRBV2 and TRBJ2-2, with TRBD2 matching over 10 bases. CDR3 length: 16 residues. With V trimmed by 8 bases and J by 3 bases, 9 bases remained unmatched. CDR1 is SNHLY and CDR2 is FYNNEI in the germline V gene. The DNA of the CDR3 is TGTGCCAGCTGCAACACCGGGACTAGCGACACCGGGGAGCTGTTTTTT. Translating gives CASCNTGTSDTGELFF. Looking up the rest from reference TRBV2 and TRBJ2-2 gives the full variable domain: EPEVTQTPSHQVTQMGQEVILRCVPISNHLYFYWYRQILGQKVEFLVSFYNNEISEKSEIFDDQFSVERPDGSNFTLKIRSTKLEDSAMYFCASCNTGTSDTGELFFGEGSRLTVL.

The chain recombines TRBV6-1 with TRBJ1-1; 8 nucleotides agree with TRBD1. Germline lookup yields CDR1 MNHNS and CDR2 SASEGT. After removal of 2 bases from V and 11 bases from J, the junction contained 13 bases not matched to a gene. CDR3 length: 15 residues. CDR3 bases: TGTGCCAGCAGTGAAACAGGGGGTCGTTTCTCCGAGGCTTTCTTT. The encoded protein is CASSETGGRFSEAFF.